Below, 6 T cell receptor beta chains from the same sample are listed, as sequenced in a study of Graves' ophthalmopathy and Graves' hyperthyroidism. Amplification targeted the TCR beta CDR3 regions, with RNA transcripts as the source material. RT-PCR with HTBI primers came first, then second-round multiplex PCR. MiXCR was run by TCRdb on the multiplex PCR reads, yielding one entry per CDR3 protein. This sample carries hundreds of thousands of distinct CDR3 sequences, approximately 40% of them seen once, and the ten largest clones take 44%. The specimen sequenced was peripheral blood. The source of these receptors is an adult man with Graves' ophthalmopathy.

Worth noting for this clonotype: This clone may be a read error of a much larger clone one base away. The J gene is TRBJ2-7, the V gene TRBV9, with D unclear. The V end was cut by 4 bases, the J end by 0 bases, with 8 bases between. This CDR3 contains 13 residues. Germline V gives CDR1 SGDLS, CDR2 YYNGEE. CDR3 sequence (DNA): TGTGCCAGCAGCCAGGAGTACTCCTACGAGCAGTACTTC. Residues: CASSQEYSYEQYF.

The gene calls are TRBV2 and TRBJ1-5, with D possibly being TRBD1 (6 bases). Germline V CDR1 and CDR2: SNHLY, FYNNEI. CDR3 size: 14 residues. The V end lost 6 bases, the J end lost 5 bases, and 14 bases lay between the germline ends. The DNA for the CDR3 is TGTGCCAGCAGCCCACAGGGAAGAGATCAGCCCCAGCATTTT. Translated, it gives CASSPQGRDQPQHF.

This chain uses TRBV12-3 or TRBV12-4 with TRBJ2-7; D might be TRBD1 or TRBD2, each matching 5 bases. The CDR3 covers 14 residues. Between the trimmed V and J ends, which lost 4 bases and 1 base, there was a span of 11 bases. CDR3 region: CASSYRDGSYEQYF. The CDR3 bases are TGTGCCAGCAGTTACCGGGACGGTTCCTACGAGCAGTACTTC.

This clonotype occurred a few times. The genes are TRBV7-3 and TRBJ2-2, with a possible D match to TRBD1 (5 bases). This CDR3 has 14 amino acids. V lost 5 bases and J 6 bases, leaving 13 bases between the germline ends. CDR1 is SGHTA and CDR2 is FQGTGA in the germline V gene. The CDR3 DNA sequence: TGTGCCAGCAGCCCAGGGTTCTCGGCCGGGGAGCTGTTTTTT. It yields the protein CASSPGFSAGELFF.

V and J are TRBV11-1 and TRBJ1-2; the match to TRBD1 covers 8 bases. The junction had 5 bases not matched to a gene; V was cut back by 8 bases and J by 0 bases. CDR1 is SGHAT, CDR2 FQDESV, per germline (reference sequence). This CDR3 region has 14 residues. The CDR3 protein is CASRMTGANYGYTF. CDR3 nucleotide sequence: TGTGCCAGCCGCATGACAGGGGCTAACTATGGCTACACCTTC.

The CDR3 loop is CASSDVRTIGSYGYTF. The CDR3 DNA is TGTGCCAGCAGCGATGTAAGGACAATCGGGTCCTATGGCTACACCTTC. The rearrangement uses TRBV7-9 and TRBJ1-2, with a possible D match to TRBD1 (5 bases). The CDR3 has 16 residues. Trimming shortened V by 5 bases and J by 4 bases, and 20 bases separated the two germline ends. CDR1 SEHNR and CDR2 FQNEAQ come from the germline V gene (reference sequence).